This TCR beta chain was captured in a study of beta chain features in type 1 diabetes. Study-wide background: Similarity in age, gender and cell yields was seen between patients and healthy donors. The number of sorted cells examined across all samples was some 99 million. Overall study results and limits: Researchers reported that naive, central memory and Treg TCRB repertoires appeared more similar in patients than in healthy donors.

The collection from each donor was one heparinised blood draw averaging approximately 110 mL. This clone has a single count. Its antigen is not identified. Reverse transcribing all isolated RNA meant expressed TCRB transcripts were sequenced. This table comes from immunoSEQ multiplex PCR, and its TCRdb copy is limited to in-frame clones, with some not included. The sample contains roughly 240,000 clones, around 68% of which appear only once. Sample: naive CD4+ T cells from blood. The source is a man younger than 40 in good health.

CDR3 amino acids: CASSVATIPRVNEQFF. The CDR3, as DNA: TGTGCCAGCAGCGTAGCTACGATTCCCCGGGTCAATGAGCAGTTCTTC. The chain combines TRBV9 with TRBJ2-1; D call uncertain. V lost 0 bases and J 6 bases, leaving 16 bases between the germline ends. The CDR3 spans 16 residues. Germline CDR1 SGDLS, CDR2 YYNGEE.